These T cell receptor beta chains were read from a single sample in a study of OX40 agonist ivuxolimab in advanced cancers. Data came from immunoSEQ multiplex PCR; TCRdb stores just in-frame clones and leaves some out. Among 66,000 or so clones listed, roughly 90% were seen once. The sample consisted of CD4+ or CD8+ T cells sorted from blood, taken in a trial of the OX40 agonist ivuxolimab. The origin of the receptors is an adult with an advanced solid tumor such as melanoma, head and neck, liver or kidney cancer. The conserved cysteine and the conserved F or W are not part of the CDR3 here. The order of the fields is V gene, J gene, CDR3 protein.

TRBV25-1	TRBJ2-1	ASSEVGSYNEQF
TRBV29-1	TRBJ2-1	SVVRTGPHYNEQF
TRBV15	TRBJ1-2	ATSRDAGIYGYT
TRBV4-3	TRBJ2-5	ASSQTMGLGETQY
TRBV28	TRBJ1-6	ASRNFSPLH
TRBV30	TRBJ2-3	AWTGILSGNTDTQY
TRBV30	TRBJ2-7	AWSPGGVRDEQY
TRBV28	TRBJ2-1	ASSTNRDSSYNEQF
TRBV6-1	TRBJ1-5	ASSQGGNRQPQH
TRBV10-3	TRBJ1-1	ASSGVFENTEAF
TRBV10-2	TRBJ2-7	ASSDLYEQY
TRBV2	TRBJ1-4	ASTILGEKLF
TRBV6-4	TRBJ1-2	ASSDSGANYT
TRBV12-5	TRBJ2-1	ASGLVQGSGSLYEQF
TRBV19	TRBJ2-2	ATLGRTNTGELF
TRBV6-6	TRBJ2-1	ASSYGVNEQF
TRBV6-5	TRBJ2-3	ASSYGETSTDTQY
TRBV15	TRBJ1-2	ATSNGAADYGYT
TRBV20-1	TRBJ2-5	SASLGETQY
TRBV29-1	TRBJ1-3	SVAFSGNTIY
TRBV7-2	TRBJ2-3	ASSPETVKRQDTQY
TRBV6-5	TRBJ2-3	ASSYSGASVY
TRBV5-4	TRBJ1-5	ASSLNAGYNQPQH
TRBV27	TRBJ2-3	ASSLGLTSGSFSDTQY
TRBV18	TRBJ1-2	ASSPEGSRGYT
TRBV11-3	TRBJ2-6	ASSCVSRQSRANVLT
TRBV13	TRBJ2-1	ASSLTRSSYNEQF
TRBV20-1	TRBJ1-2	SAPGGYT
TRBV2	TRBJ1-6	ASKTENRGLSPLH
TRBV10-3	TRBJ2-1	AISSGLAGEQF
TRBV27	TRBJ1-5	ASSPTGGGWWKKPQH
TRBV6-5	TRBJ1-6	ASSLQGLNSPLH
TRBV30	TRBJ2-3	AWSVLAGYQDTQY
TRBV9	TRBJ1-5	ASSVGSSNQPQH
TRBV5-1	TRBJ2-1	ASSWTSGTRNEQF
TRBV30	TRBJ2-3	ALAGDTQY
TRBV30	TRBJ2-1	AWGAQSNEQF
TRBV27	TRBJ2-2	ASSFFDSLTGEPF
TRBV9	TRBJ2-2	ASSAKSGLGVGELF
TRBV5-4	TRBJ1-6	ASSLGPDSPLH
TRBV6-5	TRBJ1-2	ASNRGGGSGYT